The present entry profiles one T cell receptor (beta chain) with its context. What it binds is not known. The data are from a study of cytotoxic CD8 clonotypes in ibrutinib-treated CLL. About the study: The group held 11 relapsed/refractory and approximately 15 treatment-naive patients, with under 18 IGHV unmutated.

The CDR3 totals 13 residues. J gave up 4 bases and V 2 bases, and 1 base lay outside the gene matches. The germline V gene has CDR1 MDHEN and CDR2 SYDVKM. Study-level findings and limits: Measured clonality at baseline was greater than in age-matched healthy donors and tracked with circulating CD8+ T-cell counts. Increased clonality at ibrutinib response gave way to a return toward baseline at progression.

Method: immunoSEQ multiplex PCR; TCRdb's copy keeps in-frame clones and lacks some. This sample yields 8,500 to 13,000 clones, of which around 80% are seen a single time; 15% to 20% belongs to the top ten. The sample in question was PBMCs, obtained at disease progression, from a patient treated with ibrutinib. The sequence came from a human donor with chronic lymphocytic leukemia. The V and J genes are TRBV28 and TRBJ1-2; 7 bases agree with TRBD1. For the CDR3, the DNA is TGTGCCAGCAGTTTAGACAGGGTCTATGGCTACACCTTC. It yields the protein CASSLDRVYGYTF.